Listed here are 22 T cell receptor beta chains from one sample, sequenced in a study of T-cell reconstitution after alpha-beta-depleted transplantation in children. The library targeted TCRbeta and was prepared with unique molecular identifiers. TCRdb called the PCR reads again in MiXCR, with one record for every CDR3 protein. The repertoire holds around 700,000 distinct CDR3 sequences, with around 13% as singletons. This sample comprised PBMCs, obtained before TCRalphabeta/CD19-depleted stem cell transplant. The receptor source for this set is a girl aged 2 to 10 with congenital amegakaryocytic thrombocytopenia, due to receive a stem cell transplant.

This clonotype has a count of ten or more. CDR3 amino acids: CASSLFGLRDQSYEQYF. CDR3 bases: TGTGCCAGCAGTTTATTTGGATTGCGGGACCAATCCTACGAGCAGTACTTC. The chain employs TRBV12-3 or TRBV12-4 and TRBJ2-7, with D possibly TRBD2 on 6 matching bases. The CDR3 is made up of 17 amino acids. Deletions cut 2 bases from V and 1 base from J, with 18 bases between.

The table lists this clonotype with a few counts. The chain combines TRBV30 with TRBJ2-7, with D tentatively TRBD1 (7 bases). The CDR3 spans 14 residues. Per the germline V gene, CDR1 is GTSNPN and CDR2 is SVGIG (reference sequence). V was pared by 7 bases and J by 3 bases, with 19 bases between. DNA of the CDR3: TGTGCCTACCTACTCAGGGGGGCCTACTACGAGCAGTACTTC. Its protein is CAYLLRGAYYEQYF.

This clonotype was recorded at least ten times. The chain employs TRBV6-1 and TRBJ2-4, with D perhaps given as TRBD1 or TRBD2 (5 bases each). This CDR3 contains 13 residues. V was trimmed by 8 bases and J by 0 bases, leaving 8 bases between them. Per germline, CDR1 MNHNS and CDR2 SASEGT. CDR3 nucleotide sequence: TGTGCCAGCGGGACCAGAGCCAAAAACATTCAGTACTTC. Residues: CASGTRAKNIQYF.

Only a few counts were recorded for this clonotype. This chain joins TRBV12-3 or TRBV12-4 and TRBJ2-2, with 9 bases identical to TRBD1. The ends lost 6 bases at V and 7 bases at J; junction bases unmatched: 6. CDR3 length: 14 amino acids. DNA for the CDR3: TGTGCCAGCAGCCGAGGACAGGGGAGCGGGGAGCTGTTTTTT. Translation gives CASSRGQGSGELFF.

This clonotype was observed a few times. The V gene is TRBV5-1, the J gene TRBJ2-1; 8 bases align to TRBD2. The germline CDR1 and CDR2 sequences are SGHRS and YFSETQ. Trimming removed 4 bases from V and 7 bases from J; junction bases left unmatched: 16. The CDR3 runs 17 residues. As DNA, the CDR3 is TGCGCCAGCAGCCTGAGCCTCGGCAGCGGGAGTGTGAATGAGCAGTTCTTC. Amino acids: CASSLSLGSGSVNEQFF.

This clonotype was observed many times. V and J are TRBV20-1 and TRBJ2-3; 10 nucleotides agree with TRBD2. Trimming at V came to 5 bases and at J to 4 bases, leaving 6 bases not matched to a gene. Germline assignment: CDR1 DFQATT and CDR2 SNEGSKA (reference sequence). The CDR3 sequence is 14 residues long. CDR3 in amino acids: CSALAGGGADTQYF. CDR3 in DNA: TGCAGTGCTTTAGCGGGAGGAGGGGCAGATACGCAGTATTTT.

This rearrangement joins TRBV24-1 to TRBJ2-2; 7 bases map to TRBD2. Germline V CDR1 and CDR2: KGHDR, SFDVKD. V shed 4 bases and J 8 bases; nucleotides not matched to a gene: 12. This CDR3 is 16 amino acids long. The chain's CDR3 is CATSDPRTRAPGELFF. The CDR3 region has the DNA TGTGCCACCAGTGACCCACGGACTAGGGCCCCTGGGGAGCTGTTTTTT.

This clonotype occurred a few times. The chain couples TRBV5-1 to TRBJ2-1; weak D call: TRBD2 (5 bases). Deletions cut 2 bases from V and 6 bases from J, with 15 bases between. Germline V gene data show CDR1 as SGHRS and CDR2 as YFSETQ. CDR3 length equals 15 residues. The CDR3 coding sequence is TGCGCCAGCAGCTTAGACACCCCGGCGGGCAATGAGCAGTTCTTC. Amino acid sequence: CASSLDTPAGNEQFF. The full variable domain, with the rest looked up from reference TRBV5-1 and TRBJ2-1, is KAGVTQTPRYLIKTRGQQVTLSCSPISGHRSVSWYQQTPGQGLQFLFEYFSETQRNKGNFPGRFSGRQFSNSRSEMNVSTLELGDSALYLCASSLDTPAGNEQFFGPGTRLTVL.

This clonotype was seen more than once but under ten times. The chain is built from TRBV4-2 and TRBJ2-7; D unresolved. Between the trimmed V and J ends, which lost 4 bases and 2 bases, there was a span of 6 bases. The CDR3 loop spans 12 amino acids. Germline values: CDR1 LGHNA, CDR2 YNFKEQ. In DNA, the CDR3 is TGTGCCAGCAGCCGAGTCCCCTACGAGCAGTACTTC. The encoded protein is CASSRVPYEQYF.

V gene TRBV20-1 combines with J gene TRBJ2-2, with 9 nucleotides matching TRBD2. CDR1 and CDR2 from the germline V gene are DFQATT and SNEGSKA (reference sequence). V trimming: 6 bases; J trimming: 4 bases; junction bases outside the gene matches: 9. The CDR3 extends over 15 amino acids. CDR3 in amino acids: CSAVPGTSPTGELFF. CDR3 coding DNA: TGCAGTGCGGTACCCGGGACTAGCCCCACCGGGGAGCTGTTTTTT.

This chain connects TRBV5-1 to TRBJ2-7, with 8 bases fitting TRBD2. The CDR3 is 14 residues long. The ends lost 4 bases at V and 9 bases at J; junction bases unmatched: 12. The germline V gene encodes CDR1 SGHRS and CDR2 YFSETQ. The CDR3, as DNA: TGCGCCAGCAGCACCCGGGGTAGCGGGATTGGGCAGTACTTC. This codes for CASSTRGSGIGQYF. The complete variable domain, with remaining parts taken from reference TRBV5-1 and TRBJ2-7, reads KAGVTQTPRYLIKTRGQQVTLSCSPISGHRSVSWYQQTPGQGLQFLFEYFSETQRNKGNFPGRFSGRQFSNSRSEMNVSTLELGDSALYLCASSTRGSGIGQYFGPGTRLTVT.

In its sample, this clonotype was seen once. It may be a read error: a sequence one base away is much more abundant. The chain couples TRBV20-1 to TRBJ2-3; D remains ambiguous. Germline V lookup: CDR1 DFQATT, CDR2 SNEGSKA (reference sequence). The CDR3 is 15 amino acids. Trimming took off 7 bases at V and 6 bases at J, with 23 bases between the two ends. The CDR3 nucleotides read TGCAGTGGCACAAATACCCTCGACCAGGTGGATACGCAGTATTTT. It is translated as CSGTNTLDQVDTQYF.

The sample holds many counts of this clonotype. This sequence joins TRBV20-1 and TRBJ2-1; 15 bases are shared with TRBD2. The CDR3 is made up of 14 amino acids. Germline lookup yields CDR1 DFQATT and CDR2 SNEGSKA (reference sequence). Trimming took 3 bases from V and 12 from J; bases not matched to a gene: 6. In DNA, the CDR3 is TGCAGTGCTAGGTCGGGACTAGCGGGAGGACGGCAGTTCTTC. It specifies CSARSGLAGGRQFF.

CDR3 region: CSARAGGLQPQHF. In DNA, the CDR3 is TGCAGTGCTAGAGCGGGGGGGCTTCAGCCCCAGCATTTT. The rearrangement joins TRBV20-1 to TRBJ1-5, with D maybe TRBD1 (6 bases). Germline V CDR1 and CDR2: DFQATT, SNEGSKA (reference sequence). Trimming removed 1 base from V and 6 bases from J, with 10 bases in between. The CDR3 has 13 residues.

The V call is TRBV5-1, the J call TRBJ2-7; 12 nucleotides match TRBD2. CDR1 and CDR2 from the germline V gene are SGHRS and YFSETQ. The J segment lost 1 base and the V segment lost 2 bases, leaving 4 bases of the junction unmatched. The CDR3 runs 16 residues. In nucleotides, the CDR3 is TGCGCCAGCAGCTTCACTAGCGGGAGGCGGTCCTACGAGCAGTACTTC. Its translation is CASSFTSGRRSYEQYF.

This clonotype was recorded at least ten times. V usage is TRBV29-1 and J usage is TRBJ2-5; D ambiguous. This CDR3 has 12 amino acids. CDR1 SQVTM and CDR2 ANQGSEA come from the germline V gene. With 8 bases removed from V and 5 bases from J, the gap between germline ends came to 15 bases. CDR3 residues: CSLWGTRETQYF. The CDR3 DNA follows: TGCAGCCTTTGGGGAACGAGGGAGACCCAGTACTTC.

The rearrangement links TRBV5-1 to TRBJ1-1, with D perhaps TRBD1 (5 bases). The CDR3 consists of 14 residues. Germline V gives CDR1 SGHRS, CDR2 YFSETQ. Deletions cut 1 base from V and 2 bases from J, with 9 bases between. The CDR3 here is CASSLTTANTEAFF. In DNA, the CDR3 is TGCGCCAGCAGCTTGACGACAGCTAACACTGAAGCTTTCTTT.

This clonotype has at least ten counts. V gene TRBV5-1 combines with J gene TRBJ2-7; 8 nucleotides align to TRBD2. Germline CDR1 and CDR2: SGHRS and YFSETQ. This CDR3 is built from 16 residues. V trimming: 0 bases; J trimming: 6 bases; junction bases outside the gene matches: 11. For the CDR3, the DNA is TGCGCCAGCAGCTTGGATACCCCTAGCGGGTCCCCCGAGCAGTACTTC. This encodes CASSLDTPSGSPEQYF.

In its sample, this clonotype was seen a few times. The chain is built from TRBV30 and TRBJ1-2; tentative D call: TRBD1 (5 bases). V lost 7 bases to trimming and J lost 5 bases, with 14 bases between them. The CDR3 spans 12 residues. CDR1 is GTSNPN, CDR2 SVGIG, per germline (reference sequence). This CDR3 reads CAFGRGVYGYTF. CDR3 in DNA: TGTGCCTTCGGGCGGGGGGTGTATGGCTACACCTTC.

The chain employs TRBV11-2 and TRBJ2-7; D call uncertain. The CDR3 has 16 residues. The V gene lost 2 bases and the J gene lost 2 bases, with 16 bases spanning the gap. Germline V lookup: CDR1 SGHAT, CDR2 FQNNGV. The CDR3 reads CASSLTRMTAAYEQYF. The CDR3 nucleotides read TGTGCCAGCAGCTTAACAAGAATGACGGCTGCCTACGAGCAGTACTTC. The full variable domain, in which reference TRBV11-2 and TRBJ2-7 provide the parts outside the CDR3, is EAGVAQSPRYKIIEKRQSVAFWCNPISGHATLYWYQQILGQGPKLLIQFQNNGVVDDSQLPKDRFSAERLKGVDSTLKIQPAKLEDSAVYLCASSLTRMTAAYEQYFGPGTRLTVT.

The chain links TRBV5-6 to TRBJ2-3; maybe TRBD1 (5 bases). This CDR3 comprises 14 residues. Germline V gene sequence: CDR1 SGHDT, CDR2 YYEEEE. V lost 2 bases, J lost 4 bases, and 11 bases lay in between. The CDR3 DNA follows: TGTGCCAGCAGCTTTCCGGAACAGGCAGATACGCAGTATTTT. Protein sequence: CASSFPEQADTQYF.

This clonotype has ten or more counts. The rearrangement joins TRBV12-3 or TRBV12-4 to TRBJ1-2; tentatively, D is TRBD1 (5 bases). CDR3 length equals 15 residues. V dropped 0 bases and J dropped 0 bases, with 8 bases sitting between them. The CDR3 bases are TGTGCCAGCAGTTTAGCAGTGACAGCTAACTATGGCTACACCTTC. Amino acids: CASSLAVTANYGYTF.